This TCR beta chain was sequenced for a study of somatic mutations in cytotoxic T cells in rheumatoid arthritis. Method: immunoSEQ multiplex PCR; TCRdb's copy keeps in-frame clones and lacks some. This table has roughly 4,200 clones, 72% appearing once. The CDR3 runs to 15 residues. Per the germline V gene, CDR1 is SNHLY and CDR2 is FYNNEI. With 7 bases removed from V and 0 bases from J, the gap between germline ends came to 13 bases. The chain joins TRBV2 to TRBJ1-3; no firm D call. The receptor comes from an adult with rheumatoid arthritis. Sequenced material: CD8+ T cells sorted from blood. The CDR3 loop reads CASIRSRGSGNTIYF. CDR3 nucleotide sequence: TGTGCCAGCATTAGGAGCCGAGGCTCTGGAAACACCATATATTTT.